The entry below describes one TCR beta chain. PCR was performed using 60 Vbeta and 13 Jbeta primers. The method was immunoSEQ multiplex PCR; TCRdb's version includes in-frame clones alone and lacks a portion of them. Of around 200,000 clones detected, over 75% appear once; the ten largest clones hold roughly 0.22%. This specimen belongs to a study of cytomegalovirus exposure and HLA in healthy donors. The clonotype comes from a girl aged 2 to 9 in good health and CMV-seronegative. Source material: PBMCs.

CDR3 bases: TGTGCCAGCAGCCCGACTTTTGGGGAGGATACGCAGTATTTT. This gives the protein CASSPTFGEDTQYF. The V and J genes are TRBV5-6 and TRBJ2-3, with TRBD2 as a possible D gene (5 bases). Germline CDR1 SGHDT, CDR2 YYEEEE. The CDR3 runs to 14 residues. The V end lost 4 bases, the J end lost 6 bases, and 15 bases lay between the germline ends.